Below, one T cell receptor beta chain is given with its context. These data are taken from a study of blood T cell repertoires in COVID-19. Study information: Spain, Italy and the United States supplied samples that represented acute and convalescent COVID-19.

Measured with immunoSEQ multiplex PCR; TCRdb has only the in-frame clones, and not every one. The sample records under 130,000 clones, around 85% being singletons. CDR1 is MDHEN, CDR2 SYDVKM, per germline. The CDR3 sequence is 17 residues long. The trim removed 4 bases at V and 3 bases at J, leaving 6 bases unmatched. The V call is TRBV28, the J call TRBJ2-1; 13 nucleotides line up with TRBD2. The receptor comes from a man aged 70-80 years with active or convalescent COVID-19. The sequenced sample consisted of peripheral blood. The CDR3 nucleotides are TGTGCCAGCAGTTCGACGGGACTAGCGGGGAACTACAATGAGCAGTTCTTC. Its translation: CASSSTGLAGNYNEQFF.